Listed below are T cell receptor beta chains from one sample, sequenced in a study of early T cells in non-severe SARS-CoV-2 infection. MiXCR, applied by TCRdb to the 5' RACE reads, yields one record per CDR3 protein. The sample records more than 60,000 distinct CDR3 sequences, about 9% being singletons. The sequencing sample was made of whole blood. These receptors were taken from an adult who was a healthcare worker with PCR-confirmed SARS-CoV-2 infection or an uninfected control (not recorded which). Each CDR3 is given with its conserved first and last residue. Each record gives: clone size, V gene, D gene, J gene, CDR3 protein, CDR3 DNA. A D gene is named only where the DNA matches it firmly. A clone size is listed for some rows: how often the clone was seen (once, few, many), or a class if it is expanded.

few	TRBV4-3	-	TRBJ2-2	CASSLEIVGQNGELFF	TGCGCCAGCAGCCTTGAAATCGTAGGACAGAACGGGGAGCTGTTTTTT
many	TRBV19	-	TRBJ2-1	CASSIWNEQFF	TGTGCCAGTAGTATTTGGAATGAGCAGTTCTTC
many	TRBV30	-	TRBJ1-2	CAWSVGLAYTF	TGTGCCTGGAGTGTGGGATTGGCGTACACCTTC
-	TRBV2	-	TRBJ2-7	CVSIQTQGLTYEQYF	TGTGTCAGCATCCAAACCCAGGGGTTAACCTACGAGCAGTACTTC
many	TRBV6-1	TRBD1	TRBJ1-5	CASSLSGGFQPQHF	TGTGCCAGCAGTTTATCAGGGGGGTTTCAGCCCCAGCATTTT
-	TRBV7-8	TRBD1	TRBJ2-1	CASSWDSSYNEQFF	TGTGCCAGCAGTTGGGACAGCTCCTACAATGAGCAGTTCTTC
many	TRBV25-1	-	TRBJ2-7	CASSESDGYEQYF	TGTGCCAGCAGTGAGTCGGACGGTTACGAGCAGTACTTC
-	TRBV7-2	TRBD2	TRBJ2-1	CASRPRLAGSYNEQFF	TGTGCCAGCAGACCCCGGCTAGCGGGTTCCTACAATGAGCAGTTCTTC
-	TRBV11-2	-	TRBJ1-5	CASSHSGNQPQHF	TGTGCCAGCAGTCACTCAGGTAATCAGCCCCAGCATTTT
many	TRBV10-1	-	TRBJ2-3	CASSERASGTDTQYF	TGCGCCAGCAGTGAGAGGGCTAGCGGCACAGATACGCAGTATTTT
many	TRBV19	-	TRBJ2-2	CASTPGRRRTGELFF	TGTGCCAGTACGCCGGGACGGAGGAGGACCGGGGAGCTGTTTTTT
few	TRBV30	TRBD1	TRBJ1-2	CAWSRDRGSYTF	TGTGCCTGGAGCCGGGACAGGGGGAGCTACACCTTC
many	TRBV20-1	TRBD2	TRBJ2-1	CSARDGLADYNEQFF	TGCAGTGCTAGAGATGGACTAGCAGATTACAATGAGCAGTTCTTC
many	TRBV5-6	TRBD1	TRBJ2-2	CASRMTGDTGELFF	TGTGCCAGCAGGATGACAGGGGACACCGGGGAGCTGTTTTTT
-	TRBV3-1	-	TRBJ2-1	CASSPLSVGIYNEQFF	TGTGCCAGCAGCCCCCTTAGTGTTGGGATATACAATGAGCAGTTCTTC
-	TRBV20-1	-	TRBJ1-2	CSARVGTGYYGYTF	TGCAGTGCTAGAGTAGGCACAGGGTACTATGGCTACACCTTC
many	TRBV3-1	-	TRBJ2-5	CASSQVRPGIRAQETQYF	TGTGCCAGCAGCCAAGTTCGACCGGGGATAAGGGCGCAAGAGACCCAGTACTTC
-	TRBV5-8	-	TRBJ1-5	CASSLGHLHQPQHF	TGTGCCAGCAGCCTTGGGCACCTGCATCAGCCCCAGCATTTT
many	TRBV6-2/TRBV6-3	TRBD2	TRBJ2-1	CASSPRERYNEQFF	TGTGCCAGCAGTCCGCGGGAGAGATACAATGAGCAGTTCTTC
many	TRBV29-1	-	TRBJ1-2	CSVALRETDGYTF	TGCAGCGTTGCCCTCAGGGAGACAGATGGCTACACCTTC
-	TRBV6-1	TRBD2	TRBJ2-5	CASSATGAGGPQTQYF	TGTGCCAGCAGTGCTACAGGGGCGGGGGGGCCCCAGACCCAGTACTTC
-	TRBV11-2	TRBD2	TRBJ2-2	CASSSIRTSLGTGELFF	TGTGCCAGCAGCTCTATACGGACTAGCTTGGGCACCGGGGAGCTGTTTTTT
few	TRBV7-2	TRBD1	TRBJ2-3	CASSSRGQQGTDTQYF	TGTGCCAGCAGCTCTAGGGGTCAACAGGGGACAGATACGCAGTATTTT
-	TRBV20-1	-	TRBJ1-4	CSAPGGGDEKLFF	TGCAGTGCCCCGGGCGGGGGCGATGAAAAACTGTTTTTT
many	TRBV7-6	TRBD1	TRBJ2-1	CASSLPYRGRDNEQFF	TGTGCCAGCAGCTTACCTTACAGGGGGCGTGACAATGAGCAGTTCTTC
few	TRBV5-1	TRBD1	TRBJ2-1	CASSAGQGADEQFF	TGCGCCAGCAGCGCGGGACAGGGGGCGGATGAGCAGTTCTTC
many	TRBV9	-	TRBJ1-1	CASSAGVSTEAFF	TGTGCCAGCAGCGCGGGGGTTTCCACTGAAGCTTTCTTT
many	TRBV7-9	-	TRBJ2-4	CASSSSGLAKNIQYF	TGTGCCAGCAGCTCATCGGGGCTAGCCAAAAACATTCAGTACTTC
many	TRBV27	-	TRBJ2-7	CASSLSGALAYYEQYF	TGTGCCAGCAGTTTGTCAGGGGCTCTCGCCTACTACGAGCAGTACTTC
-	TRBV7-8	-	TRBJ2-2	CASSFMTGTGELFF	TGTGCCAGCAGCTTTATGACCGGAACCGGGGAGCTGTTTTTT
many	TRBV12-3/TRBV12-4	TRBD1	TRBJ2-1	CASSPGQGRHNEQFF	TGTGCCAGCAGTCCCGGACAGGGTCGCCACAATGAGCAGTTCTTC
-	TRBV29-1	-	TRBJ2-7	CSVGTGSSYEQYF	TGCAGCGTTGGAACAGGGAGCTCCTACGAGCAGTACTTC
many	TRBV20-1	-	TRBJ2-1	CSAARGLMGNEQFF	TGCAGTGCCGCGCGAGGATTAATGGGGAATGAGCAGTTCTTC
-	TRBV2	-	TRBJ1-2	CASSETVSYGYTF	TGTGCCAGCAGCGAGACAGTCTCCTATGGCTACACCTTC
many	TRBV5-1	-	TRBJ2-7	CASRPAAGSYEQYF	TGCGCCAGTCGCCCCGCCGCGGGCTCCTACGAGCAGTACTTC
-	TRBV4-1	-	TRBJ1-1	CASSQDSWSGLNTEAFF	TGCGCCAGCAGCCAAGACTCTTGGTCAGGATTGAACACTGAAGCTTTCTTT
few	TRBV6-5	-	TRBJ1-1	CASSPSSKRTEAFF	TGTGCCAGCAGCCCCTCTTCGAAACGAACTGAAGCTTTCTTT